This entry lists 16 T cell receptor beta chains sequenced from one sample in a study of blood T cells in healthy people across ages. Alongside a J-beta primer mix, a sample-barcoded 5' primer served in a second PCR lasting roughly 7 to 11 cycles. TCRdb reanalysed the 5' RACE reads using MiXCR and keeps one entry per CDR3 protein. Of hundreds of thousands of distinct CDR3 sequences in the sample, roughly 21% are singletons; the top ten hold about 3.6%. The sequencing input was blood. The receptors shown here come from a man between 65 and 80 years old in good health.

Note on this clonotype: Germline and junction disagree at one end, which may indicate a read error. The chain has TRBV19 and TRBJ2-3; weak D call: TRBD2 (6 bases). Germline V gene sequence: CDR1 LNHDA, CDR2 SQIVND (reference sequence). This CDR3 has 13 amino acids. CDR3 region: CASSTTSRDTQYF. The CDR3 bases are TGTGCCAGTAGCACTACTAGCAGAGATACGCAGTATTTT.

The chain has TRBV4-3 and TRBJ2-5; 9 bases match TRBD2. The J call may be wrong; the DNA end is better matched by TRBJ2-1. The germline CDR1 and CDR2 sequences are LGHNA and YSLEER. The CDR3 has 16 amino acids. CDR3 sequence: CASSQDRLAGSDEQFF. The CDR3 nucleotides read TGCGCCAGCAGCCAAGATCGGCTAGCGGGAAGCGATGAGCAGTTCTTC.

The chain combines TRBV20-1 with TRBJ2-7; 9 nucleotides line up with TRBD2. Germline V gene data show CDR1 as DFQATT and CDR2 as SNEGSKA (reference sequence). This CDR3 has 12 amino acids. The junction had 3 bases not matched to a gene; V was cut back by 6 bases and J by 3 bases. The CDR3 sequence is CSAREGLYEQYF. In nucleotides, the CDR3 is TGCAGTGCGCGGGAGGGCCTCTACGAGCAGTACTTC.

This clonotype appeared a few times. The V call is TRBV7-2, the J call TRBJ1-1; D is perhaps TRBD1 (5 bases). Germline V lookup: CDR1 SGHTA, CDR2 FQGNSA. The V end lost 1 base, the J end lost 11 bases, and 17 bases lay between the germline ends. The CDR3 is 14 residues long. The CDR3 here is CASSLGQTLSNAFF. DNA for the CDR3: TGTGCCAGCAGCTTAGGACAGACCCTTTCGAATGCTTTCTTT.

The chain employs TRBV7-8 and TRBJ1-1; D is undetermined. Trimming cost V 6 bases and J 0 bases, with 11 bases left between them. This CDR3 comprises 14 residues. Germline V CDR1 and CDR2: SGHVS, FQNEAQ. The chain's CDR3 is CASSYPPMNTEAFF. In nucleotides, the CDR3 is TGTGCCAGCAGTTATCCACCTATGAACACTGAAGCTTTCTTT.

V and J are TRBV4-3 and TRBJ2-7; 7 nucleotides line up with TRBD1. The CDR3 spans 16 residues. Germline V gene data show CDR1 as LGHNA and CDR2 as YSLEER. V lost 0 bases, J lost 2 bases, and 7 bases stayed unmatched. The CDR3 coding sequence is TGCGCCAGCAGCCAAGATCAGCGACAGGGTACCTACGAGCAGTACTTC. Translated: CASSQDQRQGTYEQYF.

V gene TRBV7-2 combines with J gene TRBJ2-5, with a possible D match to TRBD2 (6 bases). V gave up 0 bases and J gave up 6 bases, with 14 bases separating them. The CDR3 spans 15 residues. Looked up from germline, CDR1 is SGHTA and CDR2 is FQGNSA. The CDR3 DNA sequence: TGTGCCAGCAGCTTAGCGCGGGAACAGGTTCAGACCCAGTACTTC. It is translated as CASSLAREQVQTQYF.

This clonotype was detected ten times or more. V is TRBV28 and J is TRBJ2-1, with TRBD1 identical over 7 bases. Germline loops: CDR1 MDHEN, CDR2 SYDVKM. The CDR3 contains 15 residues. The ends lost 3 bases at V and 3 bases at J; junction bases unmatched: 5. The CDR3, as DNA: TGTGCCAGCAGTTTGAGGGACAGTTACTACAATGAGCAGTTCTTC. Translating gives CASSLRDSYYNEQFF.

With regard to this clonotype: One junction end does not reproduce the germline sequence, and a read error may be involved. This chain connects TRBV12-3 or TRBV12-4 to TRBJ2-5, with D perhaps TRBD1 (7 bases). The CDR3 is 13 amino acids. The CDR3 reads CVSSHRGGETQYF. The CDR3 DNA follows: TGTGTCAGCAGCCACAGGGGAGGAGAGACCCAGTACTTC.

This clonotype was observed many times. The V call is TRBV28, the J call TRBJ1-1, with D uncertain. The CDR3 sequence is 13 residues long. V lost 4 bases to trimming and J lost 1 base, with 7 bases between them. Germline V gene sequence: CDR1 MDHEN, CDR2 SYDVKM. The CDR3 nucleotides read TGTGCCAGCAGTTCTCCGGCGAACACTGAAGCTTTCTTT. Translated, it gives CASSSPANTEAFF.

The chain carries TRBV3-1 and TRBJ1-1; tentatively, D is TRBD1 (5 bases). Germline CDR1 reads LGHDT; CDR2 reads YNNKEL (reference sequence). Trimming pared 4 bases from V and 8 bases from J, leaving 11 bases between. CDR3 size: 12 residues. CDR3 sequence: CASSRWDAEAFF. CDR3 DNA: TGTGCCAGCAGCCGATGGGACGCCGAAGCTTTCTTT.

This clonotype was counted once. The rearrangement uses TRBV25-1 and TRBJ2-6, with a possible D match to TRBD1 (6 bases). Germline V gene sequence: CDR1 MGHDK, CDR2 SYGVNS. The CDR3 totals 15 residues. V was trimmed by 7 bases and J by 0 bases, leaving 10 bases between them. CDR3 nucleotide sequence: TGTGCCAGCACCGAAGGGGGCTCTGGGGCCAACGTCCTGACTTTC. This translates into CASTEGGSGANVLTF.

This clonotype was detected only a few times. This chain uses TRBV5-1 with TRBJ2-5, with D unresolved. Germline values: CDR1 SGHRS, CDR2 YFSETQ. This CDR3 has 15 amino acids. The ends were cut back, 0 bases at V and 0 bases at J, with 9 bases in the middle. Here the CDR3 DNA reads TGCGCCAGCAGCTTGGCACCCCACCACCAAGAGACCCAGTACTTC. It encodes CASSLAPHHQETQYF.

The rearrangement links TRBV6-5 to TRBJ2-7; 9 bases are shared with TRBD1. The V segment lost 9 bases and the J segment 6 bases; nucleotides outside the gene matches: 12. The germline gives CDR1 MNHEY, CDR2 SVGAGI. The CDR3 has 14 amino acids. CDR3 coding DNA: TGTGCCAGTCGGGCGACAGGGGGAGAATCCGAGCAGTACTTC. This codes for CASRATGGESEQYF.

The gene calls are TRBV27 and TRBJ2-1; D is ambiguous. The DNA matches TRBJ2-5 better at its end, which makes the J call doubtful. The CDR3 sequence is 16 residues long. The germline V gene has CDR1 MNHEY and CDR2 SMNVEV (reference sequence). CDR3 nucleotides: TGTGCCAGCAGTTTATCGATAGGCTCGCTAGAAGAGACCCAGTACTTC. Encoded protein: CASSLSIGSLEETQYF.

The chain uses TRBV7-2 and TRBJ2-1; perhaps TRBD2 as D (5 bases). V lost 0 bases and J lost 4, with 10 bases in between. Germline assignment: CDR1 SGHTA and CDR2 FQGNSA. CDR3 length: 15 residues. The CDR3 nucleotides read TGTGCCAGCAGCTTAGCGGGAGTTTTGTACAATGAGCAGTTCTTC. It codes for CASSLAGVLYNEQFF.